The following is a T cell receptor (beta chain) sequence with its context. No antigen is known for it. This record belongs to a study of a mutant IDH1 vaccine in newly diagnosed glioma. The wider study: Beginning 4-6 weeks after radiotherapy alone, or with temozolomide cycles, vaccination took place.

The table came from immunoSEQ multiplex PCR; TCRdb's copy has only in-frame clones and leaves some out. The sample lists about 31,000 clones, around 78% occurring once. The study's findings and limits: It seemed that pseudoprogression was not linked to changes in the top peripheral T cell clonotypes. A vaccine-induced immune response developed in roughly 95% of the patients.

Time point noted: week 11, during vaccination. A 20-mer mutant IDH1 peptide at 300 ug was injected subcutaneously with topical imiquimod. The origin of this receptor is a man younger than 45 with glioma. This sample comprised PBMCs, obtained from a glioma patient whose treatment included an IDH1 peptide vaccine.

The CDR3 here is CAWGGLAGGIEQFF. DNA of the CDR3: TGTGCCTGGGGGGGACTAGCGGGAGGCATTGAGCAGTTCTTC. V and J are TRBV30 and TRBJ2-1; TRBD2 matches at 15 bases. V shed 5 bases and J 9 bases; nucleotides not matched to a gene: 5. CDR1 GTSNPN and CDR2 SVGIG come from the germline V gene (reference sequence). The CDR3 has 14 residues. The entire variable domain, with the rest obtained from reference TRBV30 and TRBJ2-1, is as follows: SQTIHQWPATLVQPVGSPLSLECTVEGTSNPNLYWYRQAAGRGLQLLFYSVGIGQISSEVPQNLSASRPQDRQFILSSKKLLLSDSGFYLCAWGGLAGGIEQFFGPGTRLTVL.